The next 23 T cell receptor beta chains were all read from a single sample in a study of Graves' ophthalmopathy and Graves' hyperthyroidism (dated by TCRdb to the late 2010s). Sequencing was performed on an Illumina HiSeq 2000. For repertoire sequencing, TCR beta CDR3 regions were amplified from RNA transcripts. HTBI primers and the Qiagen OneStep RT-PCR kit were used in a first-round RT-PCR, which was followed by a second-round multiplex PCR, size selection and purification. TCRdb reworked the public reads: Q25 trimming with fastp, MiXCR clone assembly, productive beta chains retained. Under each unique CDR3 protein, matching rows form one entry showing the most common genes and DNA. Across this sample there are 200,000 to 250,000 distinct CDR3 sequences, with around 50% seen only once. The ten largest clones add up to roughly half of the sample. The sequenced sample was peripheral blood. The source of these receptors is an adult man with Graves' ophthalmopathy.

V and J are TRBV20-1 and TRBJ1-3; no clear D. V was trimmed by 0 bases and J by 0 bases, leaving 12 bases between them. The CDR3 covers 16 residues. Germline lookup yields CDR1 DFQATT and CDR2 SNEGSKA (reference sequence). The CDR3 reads CSARELGSSSGNTIYF. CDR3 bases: TGCAGTGCTAGAGAGTTGGGGTCTAGCTCTGGAAACACCATATATTTT.

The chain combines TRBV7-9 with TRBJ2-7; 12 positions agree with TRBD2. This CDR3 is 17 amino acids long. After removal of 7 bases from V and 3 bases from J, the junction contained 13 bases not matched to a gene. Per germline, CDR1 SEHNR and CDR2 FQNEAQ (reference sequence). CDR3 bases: TGTGCCAGCAACCATTACAACCTACTAGCGGGAGGCTACGAGCAGTACTTC. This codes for CASNHYNLLAGGYEQYF.

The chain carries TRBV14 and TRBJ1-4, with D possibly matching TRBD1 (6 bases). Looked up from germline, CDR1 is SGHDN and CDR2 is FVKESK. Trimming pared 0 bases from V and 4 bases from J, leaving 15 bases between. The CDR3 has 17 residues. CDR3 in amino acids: CASSQDVPGAFNEKLFF. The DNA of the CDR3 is TGTGCCAGCAGCCAAGATGTACCAGGGGCTTTTAATGAAAAACTGTTTTTT.

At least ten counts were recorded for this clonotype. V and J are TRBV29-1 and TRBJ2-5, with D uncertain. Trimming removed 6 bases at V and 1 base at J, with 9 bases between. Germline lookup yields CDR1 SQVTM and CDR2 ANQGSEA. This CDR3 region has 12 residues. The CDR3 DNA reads TGCAGCGTGATACCTTCCCAAGAGACCCAGTACTTC. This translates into CSVIPSQETQYF.

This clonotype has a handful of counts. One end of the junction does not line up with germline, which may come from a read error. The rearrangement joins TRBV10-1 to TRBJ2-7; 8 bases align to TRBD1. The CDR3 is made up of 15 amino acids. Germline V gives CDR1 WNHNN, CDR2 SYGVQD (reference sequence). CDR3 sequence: CASRYGTGGTYEQYF. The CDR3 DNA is TGTGCCAGCAGGTACGGGACAGGAGGTACCTACGAGCAGTACTTC.

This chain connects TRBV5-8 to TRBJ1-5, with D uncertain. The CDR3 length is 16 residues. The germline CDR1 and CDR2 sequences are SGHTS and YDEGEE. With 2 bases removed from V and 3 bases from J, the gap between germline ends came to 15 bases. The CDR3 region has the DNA TGTGCCAGCAGCTTAGGAAGGGTTCCCAACAATCAGCCCCAGCATTTT. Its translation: CASSLGRVPNNQPQHF.

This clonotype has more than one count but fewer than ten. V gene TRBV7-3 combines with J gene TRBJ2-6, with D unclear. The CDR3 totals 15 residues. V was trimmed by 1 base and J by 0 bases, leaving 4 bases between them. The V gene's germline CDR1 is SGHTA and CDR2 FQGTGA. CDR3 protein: CASSLIYSGANVLTF. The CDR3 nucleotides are TGTGCCAGCAGCTTAATTTACTCTGGGGCCAACGTCCTGACTTTC.

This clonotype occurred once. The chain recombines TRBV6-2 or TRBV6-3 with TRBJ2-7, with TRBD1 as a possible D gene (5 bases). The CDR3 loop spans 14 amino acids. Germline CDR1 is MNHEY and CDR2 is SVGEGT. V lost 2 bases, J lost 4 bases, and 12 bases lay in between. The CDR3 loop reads CASSYTRQPYEQYF. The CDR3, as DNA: TGTGCCAGCAGTTACACCCGACAGCCATACGAGCAGTACTTC.

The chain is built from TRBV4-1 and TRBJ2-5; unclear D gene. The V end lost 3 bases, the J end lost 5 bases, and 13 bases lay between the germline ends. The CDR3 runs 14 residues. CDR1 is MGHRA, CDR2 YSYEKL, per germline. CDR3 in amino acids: CASSQLGWVETQYF. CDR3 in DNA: TGCGCCAGCAGCCAGCTAGGGTGGGTGGAGACCCAGTACTTC.

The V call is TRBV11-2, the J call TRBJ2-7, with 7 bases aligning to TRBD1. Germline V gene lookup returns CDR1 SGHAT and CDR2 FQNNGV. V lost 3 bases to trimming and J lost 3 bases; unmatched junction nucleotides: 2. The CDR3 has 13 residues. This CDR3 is CASSFGQVYEQYF. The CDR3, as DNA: TGTGCCAGCAGCTTCGGACAGGTCTACGAGCAGTACTTC.

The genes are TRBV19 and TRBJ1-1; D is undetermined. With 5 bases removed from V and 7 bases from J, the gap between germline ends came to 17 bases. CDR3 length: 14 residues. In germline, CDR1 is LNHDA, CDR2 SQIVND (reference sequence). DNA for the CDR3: TGTGCCAGTAGTCCCCGTGGCAGGATACATGAAGCTTTCTTT. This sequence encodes CASSPRGRIHEAFF.

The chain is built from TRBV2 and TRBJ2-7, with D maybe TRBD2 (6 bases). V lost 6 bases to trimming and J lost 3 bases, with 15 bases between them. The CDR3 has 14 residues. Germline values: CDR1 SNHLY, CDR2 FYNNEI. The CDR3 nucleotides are TGTGCCAGCAGCGTAGAGGAGGGGAACTACGAGCAGTACTTC. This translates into CASSVEEGNYEQYF. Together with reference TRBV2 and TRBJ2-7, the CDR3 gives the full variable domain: EPEVTQTPSHQVTQMGQEVILRCVPISNHLYFYWYRQILGQKVEFLVSFYNNEISEKSEIFDDQFSVERPDGSNFTLKIRSTKLEDSAMYFCASSVEEGNYEQYFGPGTRLTVT.

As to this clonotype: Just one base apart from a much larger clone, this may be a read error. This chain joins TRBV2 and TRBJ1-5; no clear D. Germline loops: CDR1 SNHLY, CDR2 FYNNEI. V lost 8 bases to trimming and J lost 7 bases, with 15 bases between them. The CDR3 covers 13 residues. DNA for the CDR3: TGTGCCAGCCAACATCGAGGCATCCAGCCCCAGCATTTT. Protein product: CASQHRGIQPQHF.

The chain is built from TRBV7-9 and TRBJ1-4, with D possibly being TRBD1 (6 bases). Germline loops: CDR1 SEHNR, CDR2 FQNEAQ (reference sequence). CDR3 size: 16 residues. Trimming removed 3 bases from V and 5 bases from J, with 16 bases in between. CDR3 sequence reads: CASSLFSGQTNEKLFF. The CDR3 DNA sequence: TGTGCCAGCAGCTTGTTCTCAGGACAGACAAATGAAAAACTGTTTTTT.

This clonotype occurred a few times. The CDR3 is CASSLGHRGNYGYTF. As DNA, the CDR3 is TGTGCCAGCAGCTTAGGACACCGGGGGAACTATGGCTACACCTTC. The chain is built from TRBV7-9 and TRBJ1-2; D is possibly TRBD1 (5 bases). Trimming shortened V by 1 base and J by 2 bases, and 11 bases separated the two germline ends. Germline lookup yields CDR1 SEHNR and CDR2 FQNEAQ (reference sequence). The CDR3 extends over 15 amino acids.

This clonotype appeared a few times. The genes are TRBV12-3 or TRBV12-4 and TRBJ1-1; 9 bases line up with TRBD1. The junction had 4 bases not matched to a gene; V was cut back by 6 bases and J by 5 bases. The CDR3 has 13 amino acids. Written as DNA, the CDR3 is TGTGCCAGCAGGGACAGGGGCGGAACTGAAGCTTTCTTT. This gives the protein CASRDRGGTEAFF.

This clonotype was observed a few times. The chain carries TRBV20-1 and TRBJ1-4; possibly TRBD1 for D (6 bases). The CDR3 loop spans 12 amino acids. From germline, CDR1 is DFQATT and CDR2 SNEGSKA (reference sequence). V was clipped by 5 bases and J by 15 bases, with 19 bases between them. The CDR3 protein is CSAADSKGKVFF. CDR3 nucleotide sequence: TGCAGTGCTGCGGACAGCAAGGGTAAAGTGTTTTTT.

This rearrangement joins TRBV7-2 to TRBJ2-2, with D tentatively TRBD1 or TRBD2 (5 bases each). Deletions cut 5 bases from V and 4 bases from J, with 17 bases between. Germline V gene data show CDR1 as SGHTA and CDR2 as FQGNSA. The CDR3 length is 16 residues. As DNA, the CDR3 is TGTGCCAGCAGCCAGGCCGGGACCCACGCCACCGGGGAGCTGTTTTTT. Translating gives CASSQAGTHATGELFF.

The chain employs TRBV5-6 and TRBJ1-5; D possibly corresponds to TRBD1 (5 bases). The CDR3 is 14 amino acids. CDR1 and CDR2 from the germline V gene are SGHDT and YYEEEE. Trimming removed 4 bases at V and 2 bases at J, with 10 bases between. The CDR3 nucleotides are TGTGCCAGCAGCCCCGGGGCGGGCAATCAGCCCCAGCATTTT. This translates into CASSPGAGNQPQHF. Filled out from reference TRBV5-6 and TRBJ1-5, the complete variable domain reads DAGVTQSPTHLIKTRGQQVTLRCSPKSGHDTVSWYQQALGQGPQFIFQYYEEEERQRGNFPDRFSGHQFPNYSSELNVNALLLGDSALYLCASSPGAGNQPQHFGDGTRLSIL.

The DNA of the CDR3 is TGTGCCAGTAACAAGGGGCAGAGCTCCTATAATTCACCCCTCCACTTT. It specifies CASNKGQSSYNSPLHF. This sequence joins TRBV19 and TRBJ1-6, with D possibly TRBD1 on 5 matching bases. Between the trimmed V and J ends, which lost 7 bases and 0 bases, there was a span of 13 bases. Germline CDR1 is LNHDA and CDR2 is SQIVND (reference sequence). The CDR3 sequence is 16 residues long.

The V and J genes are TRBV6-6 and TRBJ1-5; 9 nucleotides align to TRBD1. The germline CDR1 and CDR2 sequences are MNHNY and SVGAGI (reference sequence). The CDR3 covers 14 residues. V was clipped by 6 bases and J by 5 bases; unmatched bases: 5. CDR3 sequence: CASSPDRGDQPQHF. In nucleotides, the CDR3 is TGTGCCAGCAGCCCGGACAGGGGAGATCAGCCCCAGCATTTT.

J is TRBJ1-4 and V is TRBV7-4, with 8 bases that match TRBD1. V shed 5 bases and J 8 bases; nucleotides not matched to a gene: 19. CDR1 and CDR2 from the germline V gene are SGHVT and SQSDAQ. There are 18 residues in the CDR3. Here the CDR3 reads CASSHEAGTGTRWEKLFF. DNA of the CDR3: TGTGCCAGCAGCCACGAGGCGGGGACAGGCACCCGATGGGAAAAACTGTTTTTT.

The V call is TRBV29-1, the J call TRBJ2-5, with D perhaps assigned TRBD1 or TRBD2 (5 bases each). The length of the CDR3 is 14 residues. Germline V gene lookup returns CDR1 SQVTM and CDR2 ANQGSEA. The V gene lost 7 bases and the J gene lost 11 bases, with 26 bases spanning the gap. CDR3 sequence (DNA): TGCAGCGCCGAGCAGGGCCGGGGCACAGATACGCAGTACTTC. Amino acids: CSAEQGRGTDTQYF.